Listed below are T cell receptor beta chains from one sample, sequenced in a study of cytomegalovirus exposure and HLA in healthy donors. Sequenced by immunoSEQ multiplex PCR; TCRdb stores in-frame clones only, minus some. The repertoire consists of about 92,000 clones, with approximately 93% occurring once and the leading ten covering 1.1%. Sequencing was performed on PBMCs. The receptors here all came from a woman younger than 45 in good health and CMV-seropositive. Both conserved end residues are trimmed from each CDR3. Clone sizes are given selectively: once, few, many, or a class where the clone is expanded.

clone_size v_call cdr3_aa
once TRBV7-6 ASSLVGTSGSSEQF
NA TRBV2 ASRTGGAHEQY
NA TRBV28 ASSAQGSYQPQH
NA TRBV5-1 ASSRTSGRLDEQF
NA TRBV7-2 ASSPQGQGYT
NA TRBV5-1 ASSLAVSGTDTQY
NA TRBV2 ASRNSGRFSYEQY
NA TRBV7-9 ASSPTGGSQPQH
NA TRBV9 ASSSTEDRRPF
NA TRBV6-5 ASSYPPPGGPYEQY
NA TRBV4-2 ASSQVGGAKNIQY
NA TRBV28 ASSLTGRVVGYT
NA TRBV5-6 ASSFSELRRYAYEQY
NA TRBV6-1 ASSESFSGSPF
NA TRBV7-2 ASSPGGTIY
NA TRBV18 ASSPPRRGTEAF
NA TRBV5-4 ASSSARQLWRASDEQF
NA TRBV28 ASSFQGARYEQY
once TRBV6-5 ASRTHTGAKNIQY
NA TRBV6-5 ASRYQDSTNEKLF
NA TRBV5-1 ASSLVVAGNEQF
NA TRBV18 ASSPSTAIITSYEQY
NA TRBV7-6 ASSLESAGGPWNEQF
NA TRBV5-1 ASIFEETYSNQPQH
NA TRBV2 ASRGRTSSSTDTQY
NA TRBV19 ASRVTQHQPQH
NA TRBV28 ASRVGQGYYEQY
NA TRBV14 ASSFYQLAGPYNEQF
NA TRBV28 ASSFRSGTGSYEQY
NA TRBV28 ASSAQGYEQY
once TRBV14 ASSPIRKNRSGEQY
NA TRBV28 ASSLLVGNGGNYGYT
medium-sized TRBV5-6 ASSSTGTGHQEQY
NA TRBV30 ACPFNVAGDEKLF
NA TRBV27 ASSRLISGANVLT
NA TRBV6-5 ASSYRGLAGETQY
NA TRBV19 ASRASRVAGGETQY
NA TRBV27 ASRGTGGSYEQY
NA TRBV7-9 ASSRTKGLVRNEQF
NA TRBV4-1 ASSHRQGRSGNTIY
NA TRBV4-1 ASSQDWLSGELF
NA TRBV7-2 ASSPDRGRDTQY
NA TRBV18 ASSHGGYEQY
once TRBV6-1 ASSWSQGYGYT
NA TRBV19 ASSIRDRPNQPQH
NA TRBV18 ASSRQGNTGELF
once TRBV19 ASGTGGTEAF
NA TRBV5-6 ASSLRTGGSGNTIY
NA TRBV7-8 ASSPRASTYEQY
NA TRBV28 ASSLTRLASEQY
once TRBV30 AWSPRTSGSPPPDTQY
NA TRBV19 ASSIGGFFDEKLF
NA TRBV19 ASSIGGVSYNEQF
NA TRBV18 ASSPPGVAGYEQY
NA TRBV19 ASTPGRSQGYISDTQY
NA TRBV6-5 ASSSTGTGYYGYT
NA TRBV4-3 ASSLSGTTNYGYT
few TRBV6-4 ASSDNPSTGELF